A selection of T cell receptor beta chains follows, all from one sample in a study of cytomegalovirus exposure and HLA in healthy donors. The data were produced by immunoSEQ multiplex PCR, yet TCRdb's version contains in-frame clones alone and is incomplete. The table includes 200,000 or so clones, approximately 82% detected once. Sample: PBMCs. Receptors were obtained from a man in his late teens or twenties in good health and CMV-seronegative. Both conserved end residues are part of each CDR3. Each record gives: V gene, J gene, clone size, D gene, CDR3 protein, CDR3 DNA. D genes are given only for firm matches. Clone sizes are given selectively: once, few, many, or a class where the clone is expanded.

v_gene: TRBV11-1
j_gene: TRBJ2-1
abundance: few
d_gene: -
CDR3aa: CASSLDPAGAAYNEQFF
CDR3nt: TGTGCCAGCAGCTTAGACCCGGCGGGGGCCGCCTACAATGAGCAGTTCTTC

v_gene: TRBV6-1
j_gene: TRBJ2-1
abundance: -
d_gene: -
CDR3aa: CASKSRGRNEQFF
CDR3nt: TGTGCCAGCAAATCTAGGGGTCGCAATGAGCAGTTCTTC

v_gene: TRBV30
j_gene: TRBJ1-2
abundance: few
d_gene: -
CDR3aa: CAWSHYPSAYYGYTF
CDR3nt: TGTGCCTGGAGTCACTACCCGTCGGCTTACTATGGCTACACCTTC

v_gene: TRBV2
j_gene: TRBJ2-7
abundance: -
d_gene: -
CDR3aa: CASWEPQGAYEQYF
CDR3nt: TGTGCCAGCTGGGAACCCCAAGGGGCCTACGAGCAGTACTTC

v_gene: TRBV2
j_gene: TRBJ2-7
abundance: -
d_gene: TRBD1
CDR3aa: CASFWTGDPYEQYF
CDR3nt: TGTGCCAGCTTCTGGACAGGGGACCCCTACGAGCAGTACTTC

v_gene: TRBV5-1
j_gene: TRBJ2-7
abundance: -
d_gene: TRBD2
CDR3aa: CASSFLAGGPSEQYF
CDR3nt: TGCGCCAGCAGCTTTCTAGCGGGAGGCCCCAGCGAGCAGTACTTC

v_gene: TRBV28
j_gene: TRBJ1-4
abundance: -
d_gene: -
CDR3aa: CASRDRRGANEKLFF
CDR3nt: TGTGCCAGCAGGGACCGACGGGGAGCGAATGAAAAACTGTTTTTT

v_gene: TRBV5-6
j_gene: TRBJ1-2
abundance: -
d_gene: -
CDR3aa: CASSSFRDRFRYGYTF
CDR3nt: TGTGCCAGCAGCTCCTTCAGGGATCGGTTTCGGTATGGCTACACCTTC

v_gene: TRBV6-5
j_gene: TRBJ1-4
abundance: few
d_gene: TRBD1
CDR3aa: CASRSGQGSHEKLFF
CDR3nt: TGTGCCAGCAGATCCGGACAGGGCTCCCATGAAAAACTGTTTTTT

v_gene: TRBV5-8
j_gene: TRBJ1-2
abundance: -
d_gene: TRBD1
CDR3aa: CASSARTGEDTHSNYGYTF
CDR3nt: TGTGCCAGCAGCGCAAGGACAGGCGAAGATACCCACTCTAACTATGGCTACACCTTC

v_gene: TRBV9
j_gene: TRBJ1-5
abundance: -
d_gene: TRBD1
CDR3aa: CASSPGQGSRDQPQHF
CDR3nt: TGTGCCAGCAGCCCGGGACAGGGGAGTCGGGATCAGCCCCAGCATTTT

v_gene: TRBV7-9
j_gene: TRBJ1-4
abundance: -
d_gene: -
CDR3aa: CASSQGGTNEKLFF
CDR3nt: TGTGCCAGCAGCCAAGGGGGAACTAATGAAAAACTGTTTTTT

v_gene: TRBV2
j_gene: TRBJ2-6
abundance: -
d_gene: TRBD1
CDR3aa: CASSGGTVLMNSGANVLTF
CDR3nt: TGTGCCAGCAGCGGTGGGACAGTCCTAATGAACTCTGGGGCCAACGTCCTGACTTTC

v_gene: TRBV28
j_gene: TRBJ2-7
abundance: -
d_gene: -
CDR3aa: CASSPGLSGEQYF
CDR3nt: TGTGCCAGCAGTCCCGGACTCTCGGGGGAGCAGTACTTC

v_gene: TRBV2
j_gene: TRBJ2-2
abundance: -
d_gene: -
CDR3aa: CASTSFAGGELFF
CDR3nt: TGTGCCAGCACCTCCTTCGCGGGCGGGGAGCTGTTTTTT

v_gene: TRBV7-9
j_gene: TRBJ2-7
abundance: -
d_gene: -
CDR3aa: CSSSLSTYEQYF
CDR3nt: TGTTCCAGCAGCTTATCCACCTACGAGCAGTACTTC

v_gene: TRBV6-5
j_gene: TRBJ1-2
abundance: -
d_gene: -
CDR3aa: CASSKPGFYGYTF
CDR3nt: TGTGCCAGCAGTAAACCAGGGTTCTATGGCTACACCTTC

v_gene: TRBV2
j_gene: TRBJ1-3
abundance: few
d_gene: -
CDR3aa: CASYRDSGNTIYF
CDR3nt: TGTGCCAGTTACAGAGACTCTGGAAACACCATATATTTT

v_gene: TRBV10-1
j_gene: TRBJ1-4
abundance: -
d_gene: -
CDR3aa: CASSDQGLEEKLFF
CDR3nt: TGCGCCAGCAGTGATCAGGGATTAGAGGAAAAACTGTTTTTT

v_gene: TRBV11-3
j_gene: TRBJ2-1
abundance: few
d_gene: TRBD1
CDR3aa: CASSGTGYNEQFF
CDR3nt: TGTGCCAGCAGCGGGACAGGGTACAATGAGCAGTTCTTC

v_gene: TRBV2
j_gene: TRBJ2-1
abundance: -
d_gene: TRBD2
CDR3aa: CASSRQREGNEQFF
CDR3nt: TGTGCCAGCAGTCGGCAGCGGGAGGGCAATGAGCAGTTCTTC

v_gene: TRBV13
j_gene: TRBJ2-3
abundance: -
d_gene: TRBD2
CDR3aa: CASSLGLAGGSTDTQYF
CDR3nt: TGTGCCAGCAGCCTCGGACTAGCGGGAGGTAGCACAGATACGCAGTATTTT

v_gene: TRBV7-9
j_gene: TRBJ2-7
abundance: -
d_gene: -
CDR3aa: CASSAGNYEQYF
CDR3nt: TGTGCCAGCAGCGCCGGGAACTACGAGCAGTACTTC

v_gene: TRBV6-5
j_gene: TRBJ2-1
abundance: -
d_gene: TRBD2
CDR3aa: CASSYHGQGGVNEQFF
CDR3nt: TGTGCCAGCAGTTACCACGGGCAGGGAGGGGTCAATGAGCAGTTCTTC

v_gene: TRBV6-4
j_gene: TRBJ2-2
abundance: once
d_gene: -
CDR3aa: CASSVLASGGELFF
CDR3nt: TGTGCCAGCAGTGTCTTAGCTTCGGGCGGGGAGCTGTTTTTT

v_gene: TRBV15
j_gene: TRBJ2-1
abundance: once
d_gene: TRBD1
CDR3aa: CATSRERTGGNEQFF
CDR3nt: TGTGCCACCAGCAGAGAACGGACAGGGGGGAATGAGCAGTTCTTC

v_gene: TRBV5-4
j_gene: TRBJ2-3
abundance: -
d_gene: TRBD2
CDR3aa: CALKLAGGQGADTQYF
CDR3nt: TGTGCCCTCAAGCTAGCGGGAGGGCAGGGGGCCGATACGCAGTATTTT

v_gene: TRBV27
j_gene: TRBJ2-5
abundance: -
d_gene: -
CDR3aa: CASSLGGPETQYF
CDR3nt: TGTGCCAGCAGTTTAGGAGGGCCAGAGACCCAGTACTTC

v_gene: TRBV25-1
j_gene: TRBJ2-7
abundance: -
d_gene: -
CDR3aa: CASSVYRKFSYEQYF
CDR3nt: TGTGCCAGCAGTGTATACAGGAAATTTTCCTACGAGCAGTACTTC

v_gene: TRBV19
j_gene: TRBJ1-1
abundance: few
d_gene: -
CDR3aa: CASSIVTGNTEAFF
CDR3nt: TGTGCCAGTAGTATAGTAACTGGGAACACTGAAGCTTTCTTT

v_gene: TRBV29-1
j_gene: TRBJ2-1
abundance: -
d_gene: TRBD2
CDR3aa: CSVLGTSGTGGSYNEQFF
CDR3nt: TGCAGCGTCCTCGGGACTAGCGGGACCGGGGGCTCCTACAATGAGCAGTTCTTC

v_gene: TRBV2
j_gene: TRBJ1-2
abundance: once
d_gene: TRBD1
CDR3aa: CASTGTGSNYGYTF
CDR3nt: TGTGCCAGCACTGGGACAGGCAGTAACTATGGCTACACCTTC

v_gene: TRBV2
j_gene: TRBJ2-3
abundance: -
d_gene: -
CDR3aa: CASSGFVGTDTQYF
CDR3nt: TGTGCCAGCAGTGGTTTTGTCGGCACAGATACGCAGTATTTT

v_gene: TRBV11-3
j_gene: TRBJ2-1
abundance: -
d_gene: TRBD1
CDR3aa: CASSLDGTGRFEQFF
CDR3nt: TGTGCCAGCAGCTTAGATGGGACAGGGCGGTTTGAGCAGTTCTTC

v_gene: TRBV4-2
j_gene: TRBJ2-7
abundance: -
d_gene: TRBD2
CDR3aa: CASSQEQAGTSGSYEQYF
CDR3nt: TGTGCCAGCAGCCAAGAACAAGCCGGGACTAGCGGATCCTACGAGCAGTACTTC

v_gene: TRBV5-5
j_gene: TRBJ2-7
abundance: once
d_gene: -
CDR3aa: CASSSSSYEQYF
CDR3nt: TGTGCCAGCAGCTCCAGCTCCTACGAGCAGTACTTC

v_gene: TRBV29-1
j_gene: TRBJ1-2
abundance: -
d_gene: -
CDR3aa: CSVEDGTYGYTF
CDR3nt: TGCAGCGTTGAAGATGGCACATATGGCTACACCTTC

v_gene: TRBV6-1
j_gene: TRBJ2-1
abundance: -
d_gene: -
CDR3aa: CASSEGTGRGNEQFF
CDR3nt: TGTGCCAGCAGTGAAGGAACAGGGAGAGGGAATGAGCAGTTCTTC

v_gene: TRBV9
j_gene: TRBJ2-3
abundance: once
d_gene: -
CDR3aa: CASSVAATDTQYF
CDR3nt: TGTGCCAGCAGCGTAGCCGCGACAGATACGCAGTATTTT

v_gene: TRBV18
j_gene: TRBJ1-2
abundance: -
d_gene: TRBD1
CDR3aa: CASSPGTGVWYGYTF
CDR3nt: TGTGCCAGCTCCCCTGGGACAGGGGTATGGTATGGCTACACCTTC

v_gene: TRBV11-2
j_gene: TRBJ2-7
abundance: -
d_gene: TRBD1
CDR3aa: CASSLGAGGYEQYF
CDR3nt: TGTGCCAGCAGCTTAGGAGCAGGGGGCTACGAGCAGTACTTC

v_gene: TRBV7-2
j_gene: TRBJ2-1
abundance: -
d_gene: TRBD2
CDR3aa: CASSRAGGPGNEQFF
CDR3nt: TGTGCCAGCAGCCGAGCGGGAGGGCCGGGAAATGAGCAGTTCTTC

v_gene: TRBV11-2
j_gene: TRBJ2-2
abundance: -
d_gene: TRBD2
CDR3aa: CASSLGTSAGELFF
CDR3nt: TGTGCCAGCAGCCTCGGGACTAGTGCCGGGGAGCTGTTTTTT

v_gene: TRBV27
j_gene: TRBJ2-1
abundance: -
d_gene: -
CDR3aa: CASSTTKRNEQFF
CDR3nt: TGTGCCAGCAGCACAACAAAGCGCAATGAGCAGTTCTTC

v_gene: TRBV28
j_gene: TRBJ1-2
abundance: -
d_gene: TRBD1
CDR3aa: CASSSRTGADGYTF
CDR3nt: TGTGCCAGCAGTTCACGGACAGGGGCGGATGGCTACACCTTC